The subject of this entry is one TCR beta chain. This entry belongs to a study of shared clonotypes between healthy human individuals. Germline CDR1 and CDR2: SGHDN and FVKESK. With V trimmed by 4 bases and J by 4 bases, 7 bases remained unmatched. The length of the CDR3 is 15 residues. Profiling relied on immunoSEQ multiplex PCR, and the TCRdb table lists in-frame clones only, not all of them. The sample lists approximately 2.5 million clones, 90% to 95% occurring once. The TCR sequence derives from a man aged 18 to 35 in good health. This chain joins TRBV14 and TRBJ2-1, with 7 bases that match TRBD2. The sequenced material came from naive CD4+ T cells sorted from blood. Regarding subset: CD45RA+ positively selected. CDR3 protein: CASSPSGSIYNEQFF. The CDR3, as DNA: TGTGCCAGCAGCCCTAGCGGCAGCATTTACAATGAGCAGTTCTTC.